The sequence of this TCR beta chain was determined in a study of CD8 T cells in Susac syndrome. Looked up from germline, CDR1 is SGHNT and CDR2 is YYREEE (reference sequence). V lost 7 bases to trimming and J lost 4 bases, with 14 bases between them. This CDR3 comprises 13 residues. TCR beta sequences were obtained from blood CD8+ and CD4+ T cells. The multiple sclerosis controls, all treatment-naive patients, had relapsing-remitting disease that was stable or active. The authors negatively isolated CD8+ and CD4+ T cells and FACS-enriched TEMRA cells. A quantity of about 0.5 to 1 ug RNA underwent reverse transcription using random hexamers. Coverage of TCR beta CDR3 amplification by immunoSEQ multiplex PCR extended to 54 Vbeta and 13 Jbeta. TCRdb recomputed calls from the immunoSEQ multiplex PCR reads with MiXCR, one row per CDR3 protein. The sample has 400,000 to 550,000 distinct CDR3 sequences; around 85% are singletons.

This sequence originates from a human donor with multiple sclerosis. The chain recombines TRBV5-4 with TRBJ1-1; D is ambiguous. The sample taken for sequencing was CD8+ T cells from PBMCs. CDR3 loop: CASEGGPGTEAFF. The CDR3 DNA is TGTGCCAGCGAGGGAGGCCCCGGCACTGAAGCTTTCTTT.